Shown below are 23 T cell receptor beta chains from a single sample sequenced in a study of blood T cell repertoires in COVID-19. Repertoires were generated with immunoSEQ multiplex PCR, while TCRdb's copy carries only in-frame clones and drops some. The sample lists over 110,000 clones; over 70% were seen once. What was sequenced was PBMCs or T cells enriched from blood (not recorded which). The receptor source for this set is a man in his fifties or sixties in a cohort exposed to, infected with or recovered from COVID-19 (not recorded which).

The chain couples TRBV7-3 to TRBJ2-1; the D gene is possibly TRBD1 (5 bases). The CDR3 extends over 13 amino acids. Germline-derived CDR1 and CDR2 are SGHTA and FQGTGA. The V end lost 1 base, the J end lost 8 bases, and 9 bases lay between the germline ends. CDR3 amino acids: CASSLISGYEQFF. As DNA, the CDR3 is TGTGCCAGCAGCTTAATATCAGGGTATGAGCAGTTCTTC.

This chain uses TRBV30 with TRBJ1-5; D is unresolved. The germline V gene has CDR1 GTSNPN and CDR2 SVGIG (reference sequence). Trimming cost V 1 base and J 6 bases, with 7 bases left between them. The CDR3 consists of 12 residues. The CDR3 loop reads CAWSEAGQPQHF. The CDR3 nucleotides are TGTGCCTGGAGTGAGGCGGGTCAGCCCCAGCATTTT.

CDR3 sequence (DNA): TGTGCCAGCAGTGAAAGGGGAGATACGCAGTATTTT. Amino acid sequence: CASSERGDTQYF. The chain carries TRBV6-1 and TRBJ2-3, with D possibly matching TRBD1 (5 bases). The length of the CDR3 is 12 residues. Trimming removed 2 bases at V and 5 bases at J, with 5 bases between. CDR1 is MNHNS, CDR2 SASEGT, per germline.

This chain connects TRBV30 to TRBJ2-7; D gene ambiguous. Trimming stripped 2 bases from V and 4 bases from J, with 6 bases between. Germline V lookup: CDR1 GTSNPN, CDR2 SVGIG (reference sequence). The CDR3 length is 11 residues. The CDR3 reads CAWSIGYEQYF. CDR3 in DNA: TGTGCCTGGAGTATCGGGTACGAGCAGTACTTC. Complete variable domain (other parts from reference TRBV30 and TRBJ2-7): SQTIHQWPATLVQPVGSPLSLECTVEGTSNPNLYWYRQAAGRGLQLLFYSVGIGQISSEVPQNLSASRPQDRQFILSSKKLLLSDSGFYLCAWSIGYEQYFGPGTRLTVT.

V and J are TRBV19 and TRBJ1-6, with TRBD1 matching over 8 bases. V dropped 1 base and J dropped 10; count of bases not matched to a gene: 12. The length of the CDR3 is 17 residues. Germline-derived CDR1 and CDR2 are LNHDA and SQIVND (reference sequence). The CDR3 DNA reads TGTGCCAGTAGTATAGGATCCGGGACAGGCTTTAGATCACCCCTCCACTTT. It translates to CASSIGSGTGFRSPLHF.

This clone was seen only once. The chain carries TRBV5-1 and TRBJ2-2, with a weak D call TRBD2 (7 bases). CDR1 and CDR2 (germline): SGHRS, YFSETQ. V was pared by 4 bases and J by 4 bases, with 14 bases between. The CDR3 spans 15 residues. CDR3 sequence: CASSSTAGATGELFF. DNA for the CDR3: TGCGCCAGCAGCAGCACGGCGGGGGCCACCGGGGAGCTGTTTTTT.

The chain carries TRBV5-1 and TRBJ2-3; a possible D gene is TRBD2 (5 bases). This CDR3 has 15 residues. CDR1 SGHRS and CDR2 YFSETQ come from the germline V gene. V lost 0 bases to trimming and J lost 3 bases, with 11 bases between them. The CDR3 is CASSLGGAGTDTQYF. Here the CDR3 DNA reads TGCGCCAGCAGCTTGGGGGGAGCTGGGACAGATACGCAGTATTTT.

CDR3 nucleotide sequence: TGTGCCAGTAGTCTGCTAGCGGGAGTACCCTACAATGAGCAGTTCTTC. It specifies CASSLLAGVPYNEQFF. The V call is TRBV19, the J call TRBJ2-1; 10 bases agree with TRBD2. Germline V gene sequence: CDR1 LNHDA, CDR2 SQIVND (reference sequence). V dropped 5 bases and J dropped 2; count of bases not matched to a gene: 6. This CDR3 comprises 16 residues. Full variable domain (outside the CDR3, taken from reference TRBV19 and TRBJ2-1): DGGITQSPKYLFRKEGQNVTLSCEQNLNHDAMYWYRQDPGQGLRLIYYSQIVNDFQKGDIAEGYSVSREKKESFPLTVTSAQKNPTAFYLCASSLLAGVPYNEQFFGPGTRLTVL.

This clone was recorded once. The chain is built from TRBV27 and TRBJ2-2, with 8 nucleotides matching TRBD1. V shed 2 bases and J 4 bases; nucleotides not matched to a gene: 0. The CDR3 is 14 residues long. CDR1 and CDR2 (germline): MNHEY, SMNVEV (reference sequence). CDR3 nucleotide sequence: TGTGCCAGCAGTTTACAGGGGGCCACCGGGGAGCTGTTTTTT. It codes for CASSLQGATGELFF.

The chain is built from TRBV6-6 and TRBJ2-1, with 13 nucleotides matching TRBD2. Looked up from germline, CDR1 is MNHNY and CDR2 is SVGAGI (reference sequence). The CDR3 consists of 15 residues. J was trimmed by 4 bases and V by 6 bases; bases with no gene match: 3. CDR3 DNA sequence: TGTGCCAGCAGCCAACTAGCGGGAGGGTACAATGAGCAGTTCTTC. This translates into CASSQLAGGYNEQFF.

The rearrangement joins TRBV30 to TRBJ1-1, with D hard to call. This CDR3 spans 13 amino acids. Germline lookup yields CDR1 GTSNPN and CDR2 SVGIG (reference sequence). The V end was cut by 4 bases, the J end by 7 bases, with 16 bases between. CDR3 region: CAWTPLDWVEAFF. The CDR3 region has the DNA TGTGCCTGGACCCCCCTAGACTGGGTTGAAGCTTTCTTT.

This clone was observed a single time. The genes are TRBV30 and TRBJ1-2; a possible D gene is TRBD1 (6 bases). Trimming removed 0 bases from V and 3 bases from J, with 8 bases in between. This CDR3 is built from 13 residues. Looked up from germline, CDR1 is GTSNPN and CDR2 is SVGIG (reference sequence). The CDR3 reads CAWSVAGDYGYTF. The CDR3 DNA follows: TGTGCCTGGAGTGTTGCAGGGGACTATGGCTACACCTTC.

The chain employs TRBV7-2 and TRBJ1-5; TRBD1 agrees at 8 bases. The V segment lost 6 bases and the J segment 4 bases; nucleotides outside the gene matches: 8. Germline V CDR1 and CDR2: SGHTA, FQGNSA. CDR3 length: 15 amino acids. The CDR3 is CASRPTGALNQPQHF. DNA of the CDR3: TGTGCCAGCAGGCCGACAGGGGCACTAAATCAGCCCCAGCATTTT. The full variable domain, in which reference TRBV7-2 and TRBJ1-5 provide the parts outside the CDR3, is GAGVSQSPSNKVTEKGKDVELRCDPISGHTALYWYRQSLGQGLEFLIYFQGNSAPDKSGLPSDRFSAERTGGSVSTLTIQRTQQEDSAVYLCASRPTGALNQPQHFGDGTRLSIL.

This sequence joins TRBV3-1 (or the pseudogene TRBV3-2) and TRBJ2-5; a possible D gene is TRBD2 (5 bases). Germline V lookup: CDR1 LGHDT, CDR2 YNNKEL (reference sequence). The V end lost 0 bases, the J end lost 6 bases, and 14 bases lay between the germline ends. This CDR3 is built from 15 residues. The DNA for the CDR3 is TGTGCCAGCAGCCAAGATGAAACTAGTTTCAAGACCCAGTACTTC. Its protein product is CASSQDETSFKTQYF.

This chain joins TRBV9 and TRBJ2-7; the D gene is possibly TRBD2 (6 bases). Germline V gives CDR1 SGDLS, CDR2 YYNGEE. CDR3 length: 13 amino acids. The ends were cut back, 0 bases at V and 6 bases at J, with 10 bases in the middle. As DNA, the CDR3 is TGTGCCAGCAGCGTAGGGGGACTCAGCGAGCAGTACTTC. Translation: CASSVGGLSEQYF.

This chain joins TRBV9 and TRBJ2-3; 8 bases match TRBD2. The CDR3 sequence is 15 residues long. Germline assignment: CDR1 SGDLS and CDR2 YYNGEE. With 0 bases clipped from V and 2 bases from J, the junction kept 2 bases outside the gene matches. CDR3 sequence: CASSVDGRDTDTQYF. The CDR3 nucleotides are TGTGCCAGCAGCGTAGACGGGAGGGACACAGATACGCAGTATTTT.

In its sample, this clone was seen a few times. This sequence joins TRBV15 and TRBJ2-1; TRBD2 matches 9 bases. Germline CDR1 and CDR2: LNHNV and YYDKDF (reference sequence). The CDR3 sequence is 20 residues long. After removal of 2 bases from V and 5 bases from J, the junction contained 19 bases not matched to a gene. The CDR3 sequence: CATSRSQELAGAKTDNEQFF. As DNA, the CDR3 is TGTGCCACCAGCAGATCCCAGGAACTAGCGGGCGCCAAAACAGACAATGAGCAGTTCTTC.

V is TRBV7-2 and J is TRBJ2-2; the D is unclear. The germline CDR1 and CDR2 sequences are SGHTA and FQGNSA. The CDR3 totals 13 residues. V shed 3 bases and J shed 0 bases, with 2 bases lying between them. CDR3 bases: TGTGCCAGCAGCTTCTCGAACACCGGGGAGCTGTTTTTT. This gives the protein CASSFSNTGELFF. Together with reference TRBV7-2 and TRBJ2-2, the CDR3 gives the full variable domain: GAGVSQSPSNKVTEKGKDVELRCDPISGHTALYWYRQSLGQGLEFLIYFQGNSAPDKSGLPSDRFSAERTGGSVSTLTIQRTQQEDSAVYLCASSFSNTGELFFGEGSRLTVL.

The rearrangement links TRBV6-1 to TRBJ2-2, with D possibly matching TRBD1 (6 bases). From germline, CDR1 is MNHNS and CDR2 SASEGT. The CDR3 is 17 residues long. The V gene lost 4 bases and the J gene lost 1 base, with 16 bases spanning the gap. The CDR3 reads CASSGTRGSLNTGELFF. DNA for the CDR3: TGTGCCAGCAGTGGAACCAGGGGATCTTTGAACACCGGGGAGCTGTTTTTT.

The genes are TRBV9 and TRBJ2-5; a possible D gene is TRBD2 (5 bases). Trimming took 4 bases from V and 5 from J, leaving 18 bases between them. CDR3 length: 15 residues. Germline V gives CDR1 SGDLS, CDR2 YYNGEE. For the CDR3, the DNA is TGTGCCAGCAGCCCCCGGACTTATCCCACGGAGACCCAGTACTTC. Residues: CASSPRTYPTETQYF.

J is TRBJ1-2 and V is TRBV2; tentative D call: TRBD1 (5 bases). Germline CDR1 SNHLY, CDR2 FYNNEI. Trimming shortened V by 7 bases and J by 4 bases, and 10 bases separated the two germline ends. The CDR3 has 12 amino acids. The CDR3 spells CASTSTVYGYTF. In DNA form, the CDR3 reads TGTGCCAGCACCTCGACAGTCTATGGCTACACCTTC. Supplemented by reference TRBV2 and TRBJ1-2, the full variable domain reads EPEVTQTPSHQVTQMGQEVILRCVPISNHLYFYWYRQILGQKVEFLVSFYNNEISEKSEIFDDQFSVERPDGSNFTLKIRSTKLEDSAMYFCASTSTVYGYTFGSGTRLTVV.

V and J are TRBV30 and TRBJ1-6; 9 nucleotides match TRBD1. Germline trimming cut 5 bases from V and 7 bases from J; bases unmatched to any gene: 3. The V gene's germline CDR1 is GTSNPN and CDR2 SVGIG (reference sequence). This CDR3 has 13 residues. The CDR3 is CAWGGQGNSPLHF. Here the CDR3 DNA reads TGTGCCTGGGGGGGACAGGGCAATTCACCCCTCCACTTT.

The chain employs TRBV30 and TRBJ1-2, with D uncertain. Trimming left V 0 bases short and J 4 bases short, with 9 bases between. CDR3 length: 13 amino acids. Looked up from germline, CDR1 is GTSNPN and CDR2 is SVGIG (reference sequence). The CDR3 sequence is CAWSVGGGYGYTF. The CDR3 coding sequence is TGTGCCTGGAGTGTAGGTGGAGGCTATGGCTACACCTTC.